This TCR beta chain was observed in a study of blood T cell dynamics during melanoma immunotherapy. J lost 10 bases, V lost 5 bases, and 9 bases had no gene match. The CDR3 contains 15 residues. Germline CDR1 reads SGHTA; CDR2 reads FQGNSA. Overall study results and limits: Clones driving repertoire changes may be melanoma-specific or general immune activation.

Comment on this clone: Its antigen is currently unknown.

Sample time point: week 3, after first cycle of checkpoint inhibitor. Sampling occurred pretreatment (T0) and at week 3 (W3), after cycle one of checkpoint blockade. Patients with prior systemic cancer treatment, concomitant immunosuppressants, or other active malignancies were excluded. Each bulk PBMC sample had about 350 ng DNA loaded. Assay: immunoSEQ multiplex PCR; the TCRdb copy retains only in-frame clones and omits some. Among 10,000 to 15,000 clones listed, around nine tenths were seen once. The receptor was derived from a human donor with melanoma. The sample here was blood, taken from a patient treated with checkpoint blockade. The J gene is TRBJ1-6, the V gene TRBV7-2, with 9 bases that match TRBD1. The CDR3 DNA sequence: TGTGCCAGCAGCCCCCGGGACAGGGTTATCTCACCCCTCCACTTT. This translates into CASSPRDRVISPLHF.